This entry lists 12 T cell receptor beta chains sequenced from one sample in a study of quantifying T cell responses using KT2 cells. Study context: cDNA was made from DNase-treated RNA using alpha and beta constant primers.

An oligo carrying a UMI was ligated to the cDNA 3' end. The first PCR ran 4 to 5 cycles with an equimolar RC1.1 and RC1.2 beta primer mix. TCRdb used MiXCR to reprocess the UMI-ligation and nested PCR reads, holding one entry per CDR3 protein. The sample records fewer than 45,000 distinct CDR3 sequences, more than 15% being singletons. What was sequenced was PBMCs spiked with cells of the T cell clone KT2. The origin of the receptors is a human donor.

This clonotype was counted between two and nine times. The CDR3 spells CASSRQGYGTDTQYF. The CDR3 DNA is TGTGCCAGCAGCCGACAGGGATATGGCACAGATACGCAGTATTTT. The chain uses TRBV11-2 and TRBJ2-3, with 7 bases lining up with TRBD1. The germline V gene has CDR1 SGHAT and CDR2 FQNNGV. This CDR3 region has 15 residues. V dropped 5 bases and J dropped 1; count of bases not matched to a gene: 6. Complete variable domain (other parts from reference TRBV11-2 and TRBJ2-3): EAGVAQSPRYKIIEKRQSVAFWCNPISGHATLYWYQQILGQGPKLLIQFQNNGVVDDSQLPKDRFSAERLKGVDSTLKIQPAKLEDSAVYLCASSRQGYGTDTQYFGPGTRLTVL.

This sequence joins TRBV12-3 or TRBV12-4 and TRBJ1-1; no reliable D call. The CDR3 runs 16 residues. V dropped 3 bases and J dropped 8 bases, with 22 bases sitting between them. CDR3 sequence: CASSFWYITRPPEAFF. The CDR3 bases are TGTGCCAGCAGTTTCTGGTACATCACCCGTCCCCCAGAAGCTTTCTTT.

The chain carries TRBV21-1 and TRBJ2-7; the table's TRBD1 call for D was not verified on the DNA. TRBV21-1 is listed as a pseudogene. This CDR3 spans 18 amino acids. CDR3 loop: CASSKGDRVKVCSGGQYF. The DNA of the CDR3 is TGTGCCAGCAGCAAAGGCGACAGGGTAAAGGTTTGCTCGGGTGGGCAGTACTTC.

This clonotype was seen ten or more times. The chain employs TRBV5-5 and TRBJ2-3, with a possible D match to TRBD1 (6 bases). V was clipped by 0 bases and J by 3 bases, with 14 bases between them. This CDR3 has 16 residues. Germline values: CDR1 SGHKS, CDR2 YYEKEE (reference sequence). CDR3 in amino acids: CASSLGRGASTDTQYF. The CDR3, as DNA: TGTGCCAGCAGCTTGGGCAGGGGCGCGTCTACAGATACGCAGTATTTT. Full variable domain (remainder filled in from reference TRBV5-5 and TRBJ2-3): DAGVTQSPTHLIKTRGQQVTLRCSPISGHKSVSWYQQVLGQGPQFIFQYYEKEERGRGNFPDRFSARQFPNYSSELNVNALLLGDSALYLCASSLGRGASTDTQYFGPGTRLTVL.

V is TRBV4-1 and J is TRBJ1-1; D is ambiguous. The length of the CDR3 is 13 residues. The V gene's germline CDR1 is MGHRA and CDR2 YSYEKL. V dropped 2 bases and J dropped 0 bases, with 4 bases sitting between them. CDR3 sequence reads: CASSQSLNTEAFF. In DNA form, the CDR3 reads TGCGCCAGCAGCCAATCGCTGAACACTGAAGCTTTCTTT.

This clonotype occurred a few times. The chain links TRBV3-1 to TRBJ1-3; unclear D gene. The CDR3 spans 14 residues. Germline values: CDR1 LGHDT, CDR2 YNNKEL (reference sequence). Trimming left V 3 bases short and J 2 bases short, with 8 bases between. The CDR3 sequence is CASSQGNAGNTIYF. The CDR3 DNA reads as TGTGCCAGCAGCCAGGGTAACGCTGGAAACACCATATATTTT. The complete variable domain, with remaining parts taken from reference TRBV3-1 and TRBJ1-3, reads DTAVSQTPKYLVTQMGNDKSIKCEQNLGHDTMYWYKQDSKKFLKIMFSYNNKELIINETVPNRFSPKSPDKAHLNLHINSLELGDSAVYFCASSQGNAGNTIYFGEGSWLTVV.

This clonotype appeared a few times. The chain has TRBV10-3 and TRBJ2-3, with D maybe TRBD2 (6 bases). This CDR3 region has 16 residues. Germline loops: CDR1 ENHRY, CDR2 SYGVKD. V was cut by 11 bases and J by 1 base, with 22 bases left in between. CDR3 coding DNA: TGTGCCGCCGCGGAGGGCATGGGACCCGGCACAGATACGCAGTATTTT. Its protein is CAAAEGMGPGTDTQYF.

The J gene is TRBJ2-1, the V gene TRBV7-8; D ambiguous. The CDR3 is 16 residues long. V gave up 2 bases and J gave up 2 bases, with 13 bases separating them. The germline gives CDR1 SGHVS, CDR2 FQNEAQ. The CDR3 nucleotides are TGTGCCAGCAGCTTATTGCCGGATGGGGCCTACAATGAGCAGTTCTTC. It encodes CASSLLPDGAYNEQFF.

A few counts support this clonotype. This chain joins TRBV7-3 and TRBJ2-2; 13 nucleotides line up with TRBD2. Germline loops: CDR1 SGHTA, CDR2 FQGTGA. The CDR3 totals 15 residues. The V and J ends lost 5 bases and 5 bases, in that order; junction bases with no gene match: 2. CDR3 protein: CASSVGLAGTGELFF. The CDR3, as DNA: TGTGCCAGCAGCGTGGGACTAGCGGGAACCGGGGAGCTGTTTTTT. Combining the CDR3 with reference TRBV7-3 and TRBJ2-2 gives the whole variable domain GAGVSQTPSNKVTEKGKYVELRCDPISGHTALYWYRQSLGQGPEFLIYFQGTGAADDSGLPNDRFFAVRPEGSVSTLKIQRTERGDSAVYLCASSVGLAGTGELFFGEGSRLTVL.

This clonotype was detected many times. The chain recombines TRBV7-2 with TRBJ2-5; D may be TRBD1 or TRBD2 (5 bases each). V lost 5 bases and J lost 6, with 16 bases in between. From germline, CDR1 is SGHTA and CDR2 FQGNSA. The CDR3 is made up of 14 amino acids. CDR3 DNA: TGTGCCAGCAGCCCGGGGACCATTGGGAAGACCCAGTACTTC. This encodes CASSPGTIGKTQYF.

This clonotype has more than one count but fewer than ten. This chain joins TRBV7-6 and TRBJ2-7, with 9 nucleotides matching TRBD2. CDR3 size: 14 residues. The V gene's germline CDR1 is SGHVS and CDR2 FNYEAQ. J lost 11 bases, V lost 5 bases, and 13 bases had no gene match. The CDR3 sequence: CASSVREREEQEYF. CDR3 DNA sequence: TGTGCCAGCAGCGTCAGGGAGCGGGAGGAACAGGAGTACTTC.

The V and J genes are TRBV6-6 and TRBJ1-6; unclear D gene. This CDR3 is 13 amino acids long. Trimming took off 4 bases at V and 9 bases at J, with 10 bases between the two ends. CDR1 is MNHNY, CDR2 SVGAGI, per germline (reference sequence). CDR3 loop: CASSSERVSPLHF. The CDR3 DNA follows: TGTGCCAGCAGTTCCGAGAGGGTTTCACCCCTCCACTTT.